The 30 T cell receptor beta chains below come from one sample, sequenced in a study of shared clonotypes between healthy human individuals. Using immunoSEQ multiplex PCR, the repertoire was profiled, and TCRdb retains in-frame clones only, with some absent. The repertoire holds around 1.9 million clones, with around 93% as singletons. Naive CD8 isolation took CD45RO-negative cells positively selected for CCR7 and excluded terminally differentiated effector memory CD45RA+ cells. Sequencing used naive CD8+ T cells from PBMCs. The receptors originated from a young man in good health. Some clones in this sample may be carry-over from other donors' samples.

The J gene is TRBJ2-1, the V gene TRBV28; TRBD2 might be the D (6 bases). Germline lookup yields CDR1 MDHEN and CDR2 SYDVKM. Trimming took off 8 bases at V and 8 bases at J, with 22 bases between the two ends. This CDR3 has 15 amino acids. The CDR3 DNA reads TGTGCCAGCTCGTTATCCAGCGGGTATGGAGATGAGCAGTTCTTC. Its translation: CASSLSSGYGDEQFF.

CDR3 residues: CASTPIATGQGGEKLFF. In DNA, the CDR3 is TGTGCCAGCACCCCAATAGCGACGGGACAGGGGGGTGAAAAACTGTTTTTT. This chain uses TRBV7-9 with TRBJ1-4, with 11 bases aligning to TRBD1. The germline V gene encodes CDR1 SEHNR and CDR2 FQNEAQ (reference sequence). This CDR3 has 17 amino acids. J lost 7 bases, V lost 7 bases, and 14 bases had no gene match. Looking up the rest from reference TRBV7-9 and TRBJ1-4 gives the full variable domain: DTGVSQNPRHKITKRGQNVTFRCDPISEHNRLYWYRQTLGQGPEFLTYFQNEAQLEKSRLLSDRFSAERPKGSFSTLEIQRTEQGDSAMYLCASTPIATGQGGEKLFFGSGTQLSVL.

J is TRBJ2-7 and V is TRBV27, with D perhaps TRBD1 (6 bases). CDR1 is MNHEY and CDR2 is SMNVEV in the germline V gene (reference sequence). CDR3 length: 15 amino acids. With 4 bases removed from V and 5 bases from J, the gap between germline ends came to 18 bases. The CDR3 spells CASSSGPGTSDEQYF. The CDR3 nucleotides are TGTGCCAGCAGTTCCGGCCCCGGGACAAGCGACGAGCAGTACTTC.

This clone was counted a few times. This chain connects TRBV9 to TRBJ1-5; possibly TRBD1 for D (5 bases). CDR1 is SGDLS, CDR2 YYNGEE, per germline. V was trimmed by 3 bases and J by 9 bases, leaving 19 bases between them. CDR3 size: 15 residues. In DNA, the CDR3 is TGTGCCAGCAGCGCGCGTTTTGAAAGGGGACGGCCCCAGCATTTT. Its protein is CASSARFERGRPQHF. Based on the CDR3 plus reference TRBV9 and TRBJ1-5, the full variable domain is DSGVTQTPKHLITATGQRVTLRCSPRSGDLSVYWYQQSLDQGLQFLIQYYNGEERAKGNILERFSAQQFPDLHSELNLSSLELGDSALYFCASSARFERGRPQHFGDGTRLSIL.

This chain's CDR3 is CASSPDLAGARHSSSYEQYF. The CDR3 nucleotides read TGTGCCAGCTCACCGGACTTAGCGGGAGCAAGACATTCCAGCTCCTACGAGCAGTACTTC. This chain connects TRBV18 to TRBJ2-7; 9 nucleotides match TRBD2. This CDR3 region has 20 residues. Trimming at V came to 3 bases and at J to 0 bases, leaving 18 bases not matched to a gene. In germline, CDR1 is KGHSH, CDR2 LQKENI.

The rearrangement links TRBV9 to TRBJ1-2; 7 nucleotides align to TRBD1. V lost 3 bases and J lost 3; bases outside the gene matches: 8. Germline V gene sequence: CDR1 SGDLS, CDR2 YYNGEE. This CDR3 region has 15 residues. The CDR3 is CASSGTQGTDYGYTF. The CDR3 coding sequence is TGTGCCAGCAGCGGGACCCAGGGGACAGACTATGGCTACACCTTC. The full variable domain, in which reference TRBV9 and TRBJ1-2 provide the parts outside the CDR3, is DSGVTQTPKHLITATGQRVTLRCSPRSGDLSVYWYQQSLDQGLQFLIQYYNGEERAKGNILERFSAQQFPDLHSELNLSSLELGDSALYFCASSGTQGTDYGYTFGSGTRLTVV.

The chain has TRBV27 and TRBJ1-3, with D uncertain. This CDR3 spans 13 amino acids. Deletions cut 3 bases from V and 4 bases from J, with 7 bases between. In germline, CDR1 is MNHEY, CDR2 SMNVEV (reference sequence). The CDR3 DNA reads TGTGCCAGCAGTTTCGTGCAGGGAAACACCATATATTTT. Its translation: CASSFVQGNTIYF.

The rearrangement joins TRBV5-1 to TRBJ2-7; TRBD1 matches at 9 bases. The germline CDR1 and CDR2 sequences are SGHRS and YFSETQ. After removal of 3 bases from V and 6 bases from J, the junction contained 7 bases not matched to a gene. The CDR3 sequence is 14 residues long. The CDR3 region has the DNA TGCGCCAGCAGCTGGACGACAGGGGGGACCGAGCAGTACTTC. This codes for CASSWTTGGTEQYF.

For this clone: Different DNA sequences within this sample yield the same CDR3. The rearrangement uses TRBV27 and TRBJ2-7; TRBD1 matches 10 bases. CDR1 is MNHEY, CDR2 SMNVEV, per germline (reference sequence). V was pared by 3 bases and J by 7 bases, with 3 bases of the junction left unmatched. The length of the CDR3 is 13 residues. The CDR3 here is CASSLGQGNEQYF. The CDR3 DNA reads TGTGCCAGCAGTTTGGGACAGGGGAATGAGCAGTACTTC.

DNA for the CDR3: TGTGCCAGCATCCGAGGGGGTGGCAGGGGCTACGAGCAGTACTTC. This encodes CASIRGGGRGYEQYF. The chain has TRBV6-1 and TRBJ2-7; perhaps TRBD1 as D (6 bases). CDR1 is MNHNS and CDR2 is SASEGT in the germline V gene. Between the trimmed V and J ends, which lost 7 bases and 3 bases, there was a span of 19 bases. The CDR3 sequence is 15 residues long.

The chain links TRBV5-4 to TRBJ2-1; either TRBD1 or TRBD2 may fit D (7 bases each). V dropped 4 bases and J dropped 7 bases, with 21 bases sitting between them. The CDR3 covers 16 residues. The V gene's germline CDR1 is SGHNT and CDR2 YYREEE (reference sequence). Here the CDR3 DNA reads TGTGCCAGCAGCCCGGAAGCGGGACAGTTTACAAATGAGCAGTTCTTC. The encoded protein is CASSPEAGQFTNEQFF. Full variable domain (rest looked up from reference TRBV5-4 and TRBJ2-1): ETGVTQSPTHLIKTRGQQVTLRCSSQSGHNTVSWYQQALGQGPQFIFQYYREEENGRGNFPPRFSGLQFPNYSSELNVNALELDDSALYLCASSPEAGQFTNEQFFGPGTRLTVL.

V is TRBV7-9 and J is TRBJ2-7; 7 nucleotides match TRBD2. Trimming at V came to 0 bases and at J to 6 bases, leaving 2 bases not matched to a gene. Germline assignment: CDR1 SEHNR and CDR2 FQNEAQ (reference sequence). The CDR3 is 13 amino acids. In nucleotides, the CDR3 is TGTGCCAGCAGCTTAGCAGGGAGGGGCGAGCAGTACTTC. This sequence encodes CASSLAGRGEQYF.

This chain links TRBV2 with TRBJ2-7; 7 bases agree with TRBD2. The CDR3 extends over 14 amino acids. Trimming took 5 bases from V and 6 from J; bases not matched to a gene: 10. Germline values: CDR1 SNHLY, CDR2 FYNNEI. CDR3 residues: CASSMPRERGEQYF. CDR3 in DNA: TGTGCCAGCAGTATGCCCAGGGAGCGGGGCGAGCAGTACTTC.

The chain has TRBV5-1 and TRBJ2-7; D remains ambiguous. Per germline, CDR1 SGHRS and CDR2 YFSETQ. This CDR3 region has 14 residues. Trimming took 4 bases from V and 4 from J, leaving 15 bases between them. The CDR3 spells CASSAKAGVYEQYF. CDR3 DNA: TGCGCCAGCAGCGCTAAAGCAGGCGTATACGAGCAGTACTTC. Variable domain in full (rest from reference TRBV5-1 and TRBJ2-7): KAGVTQTPRYLIKTRGQQVTLSCSPISGHRSVSWYQQTPGQGLQFLFEYFSETQRNKGNFPGRFSGRQFSNSRSEMNVSTLELGDSALYLCASSAKAGVYEQYFGPGTRLTVT.

This clone was observed once. The V call is TRBV5-5, the J call TRBJ2-3, with 10 bases lining up with TRBD1. The V gene's germline CDR1 is SGHKS and CDR2 YYEKEE (reference sequence). J lost 4 bases, V lost 4 bases, and 12 bases had no gene match. The CDR3 length is 17 residues. The DNA of the CDR3 is TGTGCCAGCAGCCTCCGACAGGGGGCAGTCCTCCCAGATACGCAGTATTTT. Its translation: CASSLRQGAVLPDTQYF.

The rearrangement links TRBV28 to TRBJ1-1; tentatively, D is TRBD1 (6 bases). The CDR3 is 15 amino acids. Germline CDR1 MDHEN, CDR2 SYDVKM. Trimming removed 3 bases at V and 0 bases at J, with 11 bases between. In DNA, the CDR3 is TGTGCCAGCAGTTTGTATAGACAGGTGAACACTGAAGCTTTCTTT. Its protein product is CASSLYRQVNTEAFF.

The chain recombines TRBV6-5 with TRBJ2-7; 11 nucleotides align to TRBD2. With V trimmed by 0 bases and J by 3 bases, 4 bases remained unmatched. Germline V gives CDR1 MNHEY, CDR2 SVGAGI. The CDR3 has 16 amino acids. CDR3 region: CASSYSILAGDYEQYF. The DNA for the CDR3 is TGTGCCAGCAGTTACTCGATACTAGCGGGAGACTACGAGCAGTACTTC.

V usage is TRBV4-1 and J usage is TRBJ2-1; a weak D match, TRBD2 (5 bases). The CDR3 contains 17 residues. V lost 1 base and J lost 0, with 13 bases in between. Per germline, CDR1 MGHRA and CDR2 YSYEKL. This CDR3 reads CASSQGAAEPSYNEQFF. The DNA for the CDR3 is TGCGCCAGCAGCCAAGGTGCAGCGGAACCCTCCTACAATGAGCAGTTCTTC.

V is TRBV29-1 and J is TRBJ1-2, with D hard to call. The germline V gene has CDR1 SQVTM and CDR2 ANQGSEA. V lost 3 bases, J lost 7 bases, and 9 bases lay in between. The CDR3 length is 11 residues. The CDR3 spells CSVELPAGYTF. The CDR3 DNA reads as TGCAGCGTTGAGTTACCAGCTGGCTACACCTTC.

CDR3 in DNA: TGTGCCAGCAGTGAATTCCCGGGCCTCGGACACGAGCAGTACTTC. As protein: CASSEFPGLGHEQYF. The gene calls are TRBV25-1 and TRBJ2-7; D call uncertain. Germline CDR1 MGHDK, CDR2 SYGVNS. Between the trimmed V and J ends, which lost 1 base and 5 bases, there was a span of 15 bases. The length of the CDR3 is 15 residues.

The chain is built from TRBV7-9 and TRBJ1-2; unclear D gene. The CDR3 consists of 15 residues. Looked up from germline, CDR1 is SEHNR and CDR2 is FQNEAQ (reference sequence). V was trimmed by 1 base and J by 0 bases, leaving 9 bases between them. DNA of the CDR3: TGTGCCAGCAGCTTAGAGGCCATACCTAACTATGGCTACACCTTC. It encodes CASSLEAIPNYGYTF. The full variable domain, rest sourced from reference TRBV7-9 and TRBJ1-2, is DTGVSQNPRHKITKRGQNVTFRCDPISEHNRLYWYRQTLGQGPEFLTYFQNEAQLEKSRLLSDRFSAERPKGSFSTLEIQRTEQGDSAMYLCASSLEAIPNYGYTFGSGTRLTVV.

V usage is TRBV27 and J usage is TRBJ1-1, with D possibly matching TRBD1 (5 bases). V was shortened by 2 bases and J by 5 bases, with 12 bases between the two germline ends. Germline V gives CDR1 MNHEY, CDR2 SMNVEV (reference sequence). CDR3 length: 14 amino acids. The CDR3 loop reads CASSLLGVRTEAFF. DNA of the CDR3: TGTGCCAGCAGTTTACTGGGGGTAAGGACTGAAGCTTTCTTT.

CDR3 sequence: CASSLYSQGREKLFF. The CDR3 DNA sequence: TGTGCCAGCAGTTTATATTCACAGGGACGCGAAAAACTGTTTTTT. This chain joins TRBV28 and TRBJ1-4, with a possible D match to TRBD1 (6 bases). CDR1 is MDHEN and CDR2 is SYDVKM in the germline V gene. CDR3 length: 15 amino acids. With 1 base removed from V and 8 bases from J, the gap between germline ends came to 14 bases.

The genes are TRBV9 and TRBJ2-3, with 12 bases identical to TRBD2. Germline-derived CDR1 and CDR2 are SGDLS and YYNGEE. This CDR3 region has 16 residues. Trimming removed 4 bases from V and 2 bases from J; junction bases left unmatched: 5. The CDR3 nucleotides are TGTGCCAGCAGCAGGACTAGCGGGGCCCTCACAGATACGCAGTATTTT. This codes for CASSRTSGALTDTQYF.

The chain joins TRBV2 to TRBJ2-7; 8 bases agree with TRBD2. The CDR3 runs 14 residues. The V gene's germline CDR1 is SNHLY and CDR2 FYNNEI. Losses at the gene ends were 5 bases for V and 6 bases for J; bases not matched to a gene: 9. Written as DNA, the CDR3 is TGTGCCAGCAGTTCCGGGACTAGGATTCTCGAGCAGTACTTC. This encodes CASSSGTRILEQYF.

The chain combines TRBV6-5 with TRBJ1-1; the D gene is possibly TRBD1 (6 bases). Germline assignment: CDR1 MNHEY and CDR2 SVGAGI. The CDR3 spans 14 residues. V lost 6 bases, J lost 2 bases, and 13 bases lay in between. The CDR3 sequence is CASRLDRTNTEAFF. The CDR3 DNA reads TGTGCCAGCAGGCTCGACAGGACAAACACTGAAGCTTTCTTT.

The chain links TRBV7-9 to TRBJ1-2, with TRBD1 as a possible D gene (5 bases). V was clipped by 5 bases and J by 3 bases, with 13 bases between them. CDR1 is SEHNR and CDR2 is FQNEAQ in the germline V gene (reference sequence). This CDR3 has 14 amino acids. CDR3 in amino acids: CASSPSGPHYGYTF. CDR3 DNA sequence: TGTGCCAGCAGCCCCTCGGGACCACACTATGGCTACACCTTC.

Only one count was recorded for this clone. This chain links TRBV5-6 with TRBJ2-7, with a possible D match to TRBD2 (6 bases). The CDR3 is made up of 15 amino acids. The V end was cut by 0 bases, the J end by 5 bases, with 15 bases between. CDR1 is SGHDT and CDR2 is YYEEEE in the germline V gene. CDR3 loop: CASSLEGGVPHEQYF. The CDR3 nucleotides are TGTGCCAGCAGCTTGGAAGGCGGGGTCCCCCACGAGCAGTACTTC.

This sequence joins TRBV6-1 and TRBJ2-3, with no clear D. Deletions cut 4 bases from V and 2 bases from J, with 13 bases between. This CDR3 region has 15 residues. Germline CDR1 is MNHNS and CDR2 is SASEGT. The CDR3 bases are TGTGCCAGCAGTGTACCCCCGACCTCCACAGATACGCAGTATTTT. This translates into CASSVPPTSTDTQYF.

The CDR3 region is CASRTNEAFF. CDR3 bases: TGTGCCAGCAGAACCAATGAAGCTTTCTTT. The chain joins TRBV28 to TRBJ1-1, with unresolved D. V was cut by 6 bases and J by 7 bases, with 6 bases left in between. The CDR3 has 10 residues. Germline loops: CDR1 MDHEN, CDR2 SYDVKM.